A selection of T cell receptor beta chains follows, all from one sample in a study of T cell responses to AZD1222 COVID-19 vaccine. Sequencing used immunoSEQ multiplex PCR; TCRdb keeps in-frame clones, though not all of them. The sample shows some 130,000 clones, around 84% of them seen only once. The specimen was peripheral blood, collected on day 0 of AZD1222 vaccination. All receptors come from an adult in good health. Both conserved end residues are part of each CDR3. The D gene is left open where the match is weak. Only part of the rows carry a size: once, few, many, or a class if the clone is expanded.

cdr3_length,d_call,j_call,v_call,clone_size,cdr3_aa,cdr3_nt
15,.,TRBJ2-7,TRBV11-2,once,CASSLRRASGYEQYF,TGTGCCAGCAGCTTGAGGCGGGCCTCCGGCTACGAGCAGTACTTC
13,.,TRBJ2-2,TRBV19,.,CASSPLNTGELFF,TGTGCCAGTAGTCCCTTGAACACCGGGGAGCTGTTTTTT
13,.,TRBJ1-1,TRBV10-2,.,CASSVGGDTEAFF,TGCGCCAGCAGTGTGGGGGGGGACACTGAAGCTTTCTTT
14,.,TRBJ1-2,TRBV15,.,CATSRVGGNYGYTF,TGTGCCACCAGCAGAGTCGGGGGGAACTATGGCTACACCTTC
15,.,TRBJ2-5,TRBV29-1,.,CSVPPRDKGFGAQYF,TGCAGCGTTCCCCCCCGGGACAAGGGTTTTGGGGCCCAGTACTTC
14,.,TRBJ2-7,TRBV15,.,CATSRGLDAYEQYF,TGTGCCACCAGCAGGGGCCTGGATGCCTACGAGCAGTACTTC
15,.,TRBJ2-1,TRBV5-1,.,CASSGRDSQYNEQFF,TGCGCCAGCAGCGGACGGGACTCCCAATACAATGAGCAGTTCTTC
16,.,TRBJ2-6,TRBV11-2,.,CASSSAGQSGANVLTF,TGTGCCAGCAGCTCAGCGGGCCAATCTGGGGCCAACGTCCTGACTTTC
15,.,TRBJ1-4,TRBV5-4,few,CASSLTSGTNEKLFF,TGTGCCAGCAGCTTGACGAGTGGCACTAATGAAAAACTGTTTTTT
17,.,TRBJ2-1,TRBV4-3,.,CASSQERGGGLGYEQFF,TGCGCCAGCAGCCAAGAGAGAGGAGGGGGATTAGGGTATGAGCAGTTCTTC
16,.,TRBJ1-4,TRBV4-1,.,CASSPSGAGRNEKLFF,TGCGCCAGCAGCCCGTCTGGGGCAGGACGAAATGAAAAACTGTTTTTT
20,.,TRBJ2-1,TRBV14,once,CASSQSAKFWTASSYNEQFF,TGTGCCAGCAGCCAATCCGCCAAATTCTGGACAGCGAGCTCCTACAATGAGCAGTTCTTC
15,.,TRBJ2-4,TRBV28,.,CASSEGMGAKNIQYF,TGTGCCAGCAGTGAGGGGATGGGAGCCAAAAACATTCAGTACTTC
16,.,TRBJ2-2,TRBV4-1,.,CASSQVAGPNTGELFF,TGCGCCAGCAGCCAAGTCGCAGGCCCGAACACCGGGGAGCTGTTTTTT
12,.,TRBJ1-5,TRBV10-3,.,CAISGNNQPQHF,TGTGCCATCAGTGGGAACAATCAGCCCCAGCATTTT
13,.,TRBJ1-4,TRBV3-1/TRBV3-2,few,CASSLHSGEKLFF,TGTGCCAGCAGCCTGCACAGCGGTGAAAAACTGTTTTTT
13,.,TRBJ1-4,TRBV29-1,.,CSFRARFNEKLFF,TGCAGCTTTCGGGCCCGGTTTAATGAAAAACTGTTTTTT
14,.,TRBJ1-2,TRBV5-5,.,CASSPNQGNYGYTF,TGTGCCAGCAGCCCTAATCAGGGGAACTATGGCTACACCTTC
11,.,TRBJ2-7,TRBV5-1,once,CASSREYEQYF,TGCGCCAGCAGCCGAGAGTACGAGCAGTACTTC
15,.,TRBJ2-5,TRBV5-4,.,CASSSPVGDQETQYF,TGTGCCAGCAGCTCTCCGGTTGGAGACCAAGAGACCCAGTACTTC
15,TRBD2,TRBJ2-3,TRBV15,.,CATSRVGGGSDTQYF,TGTGCCACCAGCAGAGTGGGCGGGGGGTCAGATACGCAGTATTTT
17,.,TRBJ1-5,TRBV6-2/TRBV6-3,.,CASSPTNPRQDHQPQHF,TGTGCCAGCAGTCCCACCAACCCAAGACAGGACCATCAGCCCCAGCATTTT
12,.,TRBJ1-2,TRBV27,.,CASSRPGDGYTF,TGTGCCAGCAGTCGCCCAGGGGATGGCTACACCTTC
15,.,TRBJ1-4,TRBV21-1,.,CASSKVRGGDEKLFF,TGTGCCAGCAGCAAAGTTAGGGGCGGCGATGAAAAACTGTTTTTT
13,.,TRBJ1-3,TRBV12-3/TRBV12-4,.,CASSFPSGNTIYF,TGTGCCAGCAGTTTCCCCTCTGGAAACACCATATATTTT
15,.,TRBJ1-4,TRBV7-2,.,CASSWNLPTNEKLFF,TGTGCCAGCAGCTGGAACTTACCAACTAATGAAAAACTGTTTTTT
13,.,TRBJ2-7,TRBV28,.,CASSFWGEGEQYF,TGTGCCAGCAGTTTTTGGGGAGAGGGAGAGCAGTACTTC
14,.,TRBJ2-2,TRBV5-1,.,CASSVTGEAGELFF,TGCGCCAGCAGCGTCACAGGGGAGGCCGGGGAGCTGTTTTTT
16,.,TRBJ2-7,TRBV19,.,CASRDSTETPTYEQYF,TGTGCCAGTAGGGACTCGACCGAAACCCCTACCTACGAGCAGTACTTC
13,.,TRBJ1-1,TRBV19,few,CASSIGGGTEAFF,TGTGCCAGTAGTATAGGAGGGGGCACTGAAGCTTTCTTT
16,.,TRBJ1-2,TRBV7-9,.,CASSLAQTGRAAGYTF,TGTGCCAGCAGCTTAGCCCAGACGGGACGGGCCGCTGGCTACACCTTC
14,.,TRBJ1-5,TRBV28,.,CASSRGYSNQPQHF,TGTGCCAGCAGCCGGGGTTATAGCAATCAGCCCCAGCATTTT
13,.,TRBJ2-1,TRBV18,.,CASSRTDGNEQFF,TGTGCCAGCTCACGTACGGACGGGAATGAGCAGTTCTTC
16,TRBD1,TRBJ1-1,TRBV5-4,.,CASSIQGAGRNTEAFF,TGTGCCAGCAGCATACAGGGGGCTGGTAGGAACACTGAAGCTTTCTTT
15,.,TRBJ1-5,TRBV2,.,CASRSDTKDNQPQHF,TGTGCCAGCAGATCGGACACGAAAGACAATCAGCCCCAGCATTTT
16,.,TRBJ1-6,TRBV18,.,CASSPLQGSYNSPLHF,TGTGCCAGCTCACCACTTCAGGGCTCTTATAATTCACCCCTCCACTTT
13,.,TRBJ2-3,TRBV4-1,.,CASSRDPTDTQYF,TGCGCCAGCAGCAGGGACCCCACAGATACGCAGTATTTT
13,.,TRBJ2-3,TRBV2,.,CAGAGGLGNTQYF,TGTGCCGGAGCGGGCGGGCTAGGGAATACGCAGTATTTT
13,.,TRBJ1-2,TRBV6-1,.,CASSDFAGSRYTF,TGTGCCAGCAGTGATTTCGCAGGATCACGCTACACCTTC
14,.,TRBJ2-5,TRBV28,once,CASRPPMGQETQYF,TGTGCCAGCAGACCTCCGATGGGGCAAGAGACCCAGTACTTC
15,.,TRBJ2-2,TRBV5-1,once,CASTPLDRNTGELFF,TGCGCCAGCACCCCTCTGGACAGGAACACCGGGGAGCTGTTTTTT
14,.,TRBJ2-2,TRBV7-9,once,CAKKPGESTGELFF,TGTGCCAAGAAGCCGGGGGAATCTACCGGGGAGCTGTTTTTT
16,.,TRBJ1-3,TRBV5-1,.,CASSLGGQTTGNTIYF,TGCGCCAGCAGCTTGGGAGGACAGACAACTGGAAACACCATATATTTT
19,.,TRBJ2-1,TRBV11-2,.,CASSLDRWAGLSSYNEQFF,TGTGCCAGCAGCTTAGATAGGTGGGCAGGGCTGAGCTCCTACAATGAGCAGTTCTTC
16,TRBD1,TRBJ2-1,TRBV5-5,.,CASSLVVTGYFNEQFF,TGTGCCAGCAGCTTGGTGGTGACAGGGTACTTCAATGAGCAGTTCTTC
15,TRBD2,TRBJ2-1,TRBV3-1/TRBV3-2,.,CASSHERGGRNEQFF,TGTGCCAGCAGTCACGAGCGGGGGGGCCGAAATGAGCAGTTCTTC
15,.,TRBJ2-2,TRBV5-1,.,CASSAEGANTGELFF,TGCGCCAGCAGCGCAGAGGGAGCGAACACCGGGGAGCTGTTTTTT
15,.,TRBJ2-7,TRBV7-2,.,CASSLALGVSYEQYF,TGTGCCAGCAGCTTAGCGCTGGGAGTTTCCTACGAGCAGTACTTC
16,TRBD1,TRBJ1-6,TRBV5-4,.,CASSSPGQGVGSPLHF,TGTGCCAGCAGCTCACCGGGACAGGGGGTGGGTTCACCCCTCCACTTT
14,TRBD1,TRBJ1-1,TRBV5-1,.,CASGTGDVNTEAFF,TGCGCCAGCGGGACAGGGGATGTGAACACTGAAGCTTTCTTT
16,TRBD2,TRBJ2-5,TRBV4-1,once,CASSRTGTTLVETQYF,TGCGCCAGCAGCCGGACCGGGACTACCCTCGTAGAGACCCAGTACTTC
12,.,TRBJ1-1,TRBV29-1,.,CSVDRSNYGAFF,TGCAGCGTCGATAGGTCCAATTATGGAGCTTTCTTT
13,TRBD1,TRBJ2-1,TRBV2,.,CASTVDRGNEQFF,TGTGCCAGCACGGTGGACAGGGGGAATGAGCAGTTCTTC
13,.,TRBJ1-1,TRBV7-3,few,CASSLTRHTEAFF,TGTGCCAGCAGCTTAACTCGGCACACTGAAGCTTTCTTT